The following is a TCR beta chain sequence with its context. What it binds is unknown. TCRdb's copy holds only in-frame clones and misses some; the assay was immunoSEQ multiplex PCR. The table lists about 57,000 clones, approximately 87% of them singletons, with about 3.5% in the top ten. CDR3 length: 17 residues. The ends lost 3 bases at V and 5 bases at J; junction bases unmatched: 6. Germline CDR1 reads LGHNA; CDR2 reads YNFKEQ. This sample was taken from a study of siplizumab effects on memory and regulatory T cells. Study-level points and caveats: The drug siplizumab significantly decreased the alloreactive sequences that could be traced to unstimulated CD4+ memory cells. Siplizumab gave mappable alloreactive CD4+ clones an average Treg-derived fraction of about 69%, against roughly 30% in controls. Naive T cells appeared more varied than memory cells and looked like key alloresponse contributors. Many proliferating CD4+ or CD8+ clones remained unclassified. Roughly 75-97% of them could not be assigned either a naive or a memory phenotype.

The rearrangement links TRBV4-2 to TRBJ2-3; 15 positions match TRBD2. The sample was memory CD4+ T cells sorted from blood. This clonotype was obtained from a human donor in good health. CDR3 DNA sequence: TGTGCCAGCAGCCAGTATCCGGGACTAGCGGGAGGAGATACGCAGTATTTT. It specifies CASSQYPGLAGGDTQYF.